A selection of T cell receptor beta chains follows, all from one sample in a study of CD4 T cells in relation to SARS-CoV-2 and coronaviruses. The assay was immunoSEQ multiplex PCR, and TCRdb's table has in-frame clones only and misses some. Counted here are 68,000 or so clones, just over 90% occurring once; the ten biggest clones make up under 0.3%. Source material: naive CD4+ T cells from PBMCs. The origin of the receptors is a human donor in good health. The CDR3 runs from the conserved cysteine through the conserved F or W. D genes are given only for firm matches. Size tells how often a clone was seen (once, few, many) or the class of an expanded clone, and some rows leave it out.

cdr3_aa	cdr3_nt	clone_size	j_call	d_call	v_call
CASGEGDFTDTQYF	TGTGCCAGCGGAGAAGGGGACTTCACAGATACGCAGTATTTT	NA	TRBJ2-3	NA	TRBV6-4
CARGGQGNNSPLHF	TGTGCCAGGGGTGGACAGGGGAATAATTCACCCCTCCACTTT	NA	TRBJ1-6	TRBD1	TRBV28
CSVAGGAVEQYF	TGCAGCGTTGCCGGGGGGGCCGTCGAGCAGTACTTC	NA	TRBJ2-7	TRBD2	TRBV29-1
CASSPQYQETQYF	TGTGCCAGCAGCCCCCAGTACCAAGAGACCCAGTACTTC	NA	TRBJ2-5	NA	TRBV7-3
CASRSSGRQVGEQFF	TGTGCCAGTAGGAGTAGCGGGAGACAGGTGGGTGAGCAGTTCTTC	once	TRBJ2-1	TRBD2	TRBV19
CASRDRGRRTDTQYF	TGCGCCAGCAGGGACAGGGGGCGAAGAACAGATACGCAGTATTTT	once	TRBJ2-3	TRBD1	TRBV10-2
CASSVGLTQETQYF	TGTGCCAGCAGCGTGGGACTAACCCAAGAGACCCAGTACTTC	NA	TRBJ2-5	TRBD2	TRBV9
CASSQAPAGGPYEQYF	TGCGCCAGCAGCCAGGCCCCAGCGGGAGGCCCCTACGAGCAGTACTTC	NA	TRBJ2-7	TRBD2	TRBV4-1
CASSTSTSGSHGTGELFF	TGTGCCAGTAGTACCTCGACTAGCGGGAGTCATGGCACCGGGGAGCTGTTTTTT	NA	TRBJ2-2	TRBD2	TRBV19
CAWNLPSGVYNEQYF	TGTGCCTGGAACCTCCCTTCGGGTGTATACAACGAGCAGTACTTC	NA	TRBJ2-7	NA	TRBV30
CASSYSGSPSTDTQYF	TGTGCCAGCAGTTACAGTGGGTCCCCTAGCACAGATACGCAGTATTTT	NA	TRBJ2-3	NA	TRBV6-6
CASREGESYNEQFF	TGCGCCAGCAGGGAGGGTGAGTCCTACAATGAGCAGTTCTTC	NA	TRBJ2-1	NA	TRBV5-1
CASGVRRGPEGEKLFF	TGTGCCAGCGGTGTCCGTCGCGGCCCCGAAGGTGAAAAACTGTTTTTT	NA	TRBJ1-4	NA	TRBV6-1
CASSYDRGPYNEQFF	TGTGCCAGCAGTTACGACAGGGGACCCTACAATGAGCAGTTCTTC	NA	TRBJ2-1	TRBD1	TRBV7-3
CASTTKTGNGYTF	TGTGCCAGCACCACCAAAACAGGGAATGGCTACACCTTC	NA	TRBJ1-2	NA	TRBV6-5
CATSESSGTGYTF	TGTGCCACCAGTGAGTCGTCAGGGACTGGCTACACCTTC	NA	TRBJ1-2	NA	TRBV24-1
CASSSTGYRVYGYTF	TGTGCCAGCAGTTCAACAGGGTATCGGGTGTATGGCTACACCTTC	NA	TRBJ1-2	NA	TRBV28